What follows is one T cell receptor beta chain and its context. Time point defined: pretreatment peripheral blood. The CDR3 covers 15 residues. The germline CDR1 and CDR2 sequences are MNHEY and SVGAGI. After removal of 6 bases from V and 6 bases from J, the junction contained 12 bases not matched to a gene. These data originate in a study of PD-L1 blockade in urothelial cancer. Some clones are missing from TCRdb's copy, which holds only in-frame ones; the method was immunoSEQ multiplex PCR. The sample has roughly 63,000 clones, about four fifths seen once. The material sequenced was PBMCs, taken around atezolizumab (anti-PD-L1) treatment. The rearrangement joins TRBV6-5 to TRBJ1-2; 8 nucleotides line up with TRBD1. This sequence originates from a man between 70 and 80 years old with urothelial cancer. The chain's CDR3 is CASRVRTGHLDGYTF. DNA for the CDR3: TGTGCCAGCAGGGTCAGGACAGGGCACTTGGATGGCTACACCTTC.